This T cell receptor (beta chain) was captured in a study of T cells after yellow fever vaccination. Via MiXCR, TCRdb re-called the 5' RACE reads, giving one row per CDR3 protein. Counted here are approximately 550,000 distinct CDR3 sequences, about a fifth occurring once; the ten biggest clones make up 13% to 15%. Regarding the study as a whole: On re-exposure, the response was weaker but peaked faster, at day 5 versus 15.

J gave up 10 bases and V 1 base, and 14 bases lay outside the gene matches. There are 17 residues in the CDR3. Germline V gives CDR1 SGHDT, CDR2 YYEEEE. Points on this clonotype: The target antigen is unknown.

The input for sequencing was PBMCs, taken 15 days after the yellow fever booster vaccination. This TCR derives from a man aged 25-45 years who received the YFV17D yellow fever vaccine. The J gene is TRBJ2-1, the V gene TRBV5-6; 10 nucleotides align to TRBD2. The CDR3 spells CASSLWVTGLAVGEQFF. The DNA of the CDR3 is TGTGCCAGCAGCTTGTGGGTGACTGGACTAGCGGTAGGGGAGCAGTTCTTC.